This entry lists 9 T cell receptor beta chains sequenced from one sample in a study of control samples from healthy donors and cancer patients. TCRdb's copy holds only in-frame clones and misses some; the assay was immunoSEQ multiplex PCR. The sample records roughly 130,000 clones, roughly 91% being singletons. Sequencing input: PBMCs. Receptors originate from a man in his fifties or sixties with head and neck cancer.

This clone turned up a few times. The chain employs TRBV20-1 and TRBJ2-5; no definite D call. Trimming left V 3 bases short and J 5 bases short, with 16 bases between. CDR1 is DFQATT, CDR2 SNEGSKA, per germline (reference sequence). The CDR3 is 14 amino acids. For the CDR3, the DNA is TGCAGTGCTAGTTCGTCTAGGCAGTTGGAGACCCAGTACTTC. This translates into CSASSSRQLETQYF.

The CDR3 region has the DNA TGTGCCAGCAGCTCCGGACTAATCAATGAGCAGTTCTTC. This sequence encodes CASSSGLINEQFF. This chain joins TRBV7-2 and TRBJ2-1, with TRBD2 as a possible D gene (6 bases). Germline V gene data show CDR1 as SGHTA and CDR2 as FQGNSA. Trimming took 4 bases from V and 6 from J, leaving 10 bases between them. This CDR3 has 13 residues.

The chain uses TRBV4-1 and TRBJ1-4; a weak D match, TRBD1 (5 bases). Germline-derived CDR1 and CDR2 are MGHRA and YSYEKL. This CDR3 spans 15 amino acids. The ends were cut back, 4 bases at V and 2 bases at J, with 11 bases in the middle. The CDR3 loop is CASSRAAGTNEKLFF. CDR3 DNA: TGCGCCAGCAGCCGGGCGGCAGGGACTAATGAAAAACTGTTTTTT.

V usage is TRBV3-1 (or the pseudogene TRBV3-2) and J usage is TRBJ1-1; a possible D gene is TRBD1 (5 bases). V lost 4 bases to trimming and J lost 4 bases, with 10 bases between them. The CDR3 totals 13 residues. CDR1 and CDR2 from the germline V gene are LGHDT and YNNKEL (reference sequence). Written as DNA, the CDR3 is TGTGCCAGCAGCCCTGACAGACCCACTGAAGCTTTCTTT. Translating gives CASSPDRPTEAFF.

The chain carries TRBV27 and TRBJ1-6; TRBD1 aligns across 8 bases. V lost 4 bases to trimming and J lost 10 bases; unmatched junction nucleotides: 6. Germline V CDR1 and CDR2: MNHEY, SMNVEV (reference sequence). This CDR3 is 14 amino acids long. CDR3 in DNA: TGTGCCAGCAGTTCTAGGACAGGGCGATCACCCCTCCACTTT. Amino acid sequence: CASSSRTGRSPLHF.

The CDR3, as DNA: TGCGCCAGCAGCTTGGAACCAAATATGAACACTGAAGCTTTCTTT. Translated, it gives CASSLEPNMNTEAFF. The rearrangement uses TRBV5-1 and TRBJ1-1; unclear D gene. Germline V gene lookup returns CDR1 SGHRS and CDR2 YFSETQ. The V gene lost 0 bases and the J gene lost 0 bases, with 9 bases spanning the gap. The CDR3 contains 15 residues.

V usage is TRBV5-4 and J usage is TRBJ2-7; 7 nucleotides line up with TRBD1. CDR1 and CDR2 from the germline V gene are SGHNT and YYREEE (reference sequence). The CDR3 is 16 residues long. V lost 4 bases and J lost 2; bases outside the gene matches: 12. CDR3: CASSPRTGNKAYEQYF. CDR3 bases: TGTGCCAGCAGCCCCAGGACAGGTAATAAAGCCTACGAGCAGTACTTC.

The gene calls are TRBV6-2 or TRBV6-3 and TRBJ2-2, with a tentative D call TRBD1 (6 bases). The V end was cut by 4 bases, the J end by 5 bases, with 17 bases between. The germline V gene has CDR1 MNHEY and CDR2 SVGEGT. The CDR3 has 16 amino acids. The CDR3 loop reads CASSLTFGTLTGELFF. The CDR3 DNA sequence: TGTGCCAGCAGTTTGACCTTCGGGACACTAACCGGGGAGCTGTTTTTT.

This clone showed up just once. V gene TRBV14 combines with J gene TRBJ2-7; either TRBD1 or TRBD2 may supply D (5 bases each). The CDR3 has 15 amino acids. Germline V gene data show CDR1 as SGHDN and CDR2 as FVKESK. The V end lost 1 base, the J end lost 2 bases, and 12 bases lay between the germline ends. The DNA of the CDR3 is TGTGCCAGCAGCCAAGGCCCAGGGAGAGCCTACGAGCAGTACTTC. This codes for CASSQGPGRAYEQYF.